This TCR beta chain was sequenced during a study of cytomegalovirus exposure and HLA in healthy donors. As for this clone: Its antigen is currently unknown.

The V gene lost 0 bases and the J gene lost 0 bases, with 8 bases spanning the gap. CDR1 SGDLS and CDR2 YYNGEE come from the germline V gene. This CDR3 contains 15 residues. Study-wide points: According to an earlier analysis, most TCR beta V segments yielded productive rearrangements about 87% or about 30% of the time.

This PCR relied on a set of 60 Vbeta primers and 13 Jbeta primers. Here immunoSEQ multiplex PCR was the method, and the copy in TCRdb shows in-frame clones only, minus some. The sample holds around 170,000 clones; 77% are singletons and the top ten take roughly 1.5%. The chain employs TRBV9 and TRBJ2-3; tentatively, D is TRBD2 (6 bases). This sequence was found in a man aged 18 to 35 in good health and CMV-seronegative. Input material: PBMCs. The CDR3 is CASSVDGTSTDTQYF. The CDR3 nucleotides read TGTGCCAGCAGCGTAGATGGGACTAGCACAGATACGCAGTATTTT.